This T cell receptor beta chain derives from a study of monozygotic twins with cystic fibrosis. Sequencing used immunoSEQ multiplex PCR; TCRdb keeps in-frame clones, though not all of them. This table has around 10,000 clones, roughly 96% appearing once. General study points: The repertoire was suggested to be naive-dominated, clonality median around 0.01. In this small cohort, shared CDR3 numbers showed no association with age, concordance or disease severity. Unrelated CF individuals shared fewer identical clonotypes than monozygotic CF twins. V usage most resembled the co-twin in 13 of 16 pairs.

Worth noting for this clone: Its antigen is still unknown.

Germline V gene sequence: CDR1 MGHDK, CDR2 SYGVNS. The CDR3 has 13 amino acids. Between the trimmed V and J ends, which lost 7 bases and 1 base, there was a span of 10 bases. The rearrangement joins TRBV25-1 to TRBJ1-1; D not resolved. Sequenced input: blood. The TCR was taken from a boy aged 5 to 17 with cystic fibrosis. The CDR3 bases are TGTGCCAGCACCGAGTGGGGGAACACTGAAGCTTTCTTT. Encoded protein: CASTEWGNTEAFF.